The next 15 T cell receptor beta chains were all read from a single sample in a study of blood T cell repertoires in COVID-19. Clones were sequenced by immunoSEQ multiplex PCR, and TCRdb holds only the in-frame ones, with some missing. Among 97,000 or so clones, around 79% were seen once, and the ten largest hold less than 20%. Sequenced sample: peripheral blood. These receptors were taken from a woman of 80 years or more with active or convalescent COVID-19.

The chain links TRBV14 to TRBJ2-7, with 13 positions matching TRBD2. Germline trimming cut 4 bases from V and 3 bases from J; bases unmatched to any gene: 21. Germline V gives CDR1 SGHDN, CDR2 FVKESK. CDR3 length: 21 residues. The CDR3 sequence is CASSRLPPGLAGSRVVYEQYF. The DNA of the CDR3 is TGTGCCAGCAGCCGGCTTCCACCGGGACTAGCGGGGTCCAGGGTGGTCTACGAGCAGTACTTC.

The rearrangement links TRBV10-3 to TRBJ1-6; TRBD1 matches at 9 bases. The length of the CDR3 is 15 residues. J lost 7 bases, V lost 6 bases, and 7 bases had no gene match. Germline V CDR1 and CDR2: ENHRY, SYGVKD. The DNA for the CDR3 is TGTGCCATCAGAAAAGGGGACAGGGAGAATTCACCCCTCCACTTT. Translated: CAIRKGDRENSPLHF.

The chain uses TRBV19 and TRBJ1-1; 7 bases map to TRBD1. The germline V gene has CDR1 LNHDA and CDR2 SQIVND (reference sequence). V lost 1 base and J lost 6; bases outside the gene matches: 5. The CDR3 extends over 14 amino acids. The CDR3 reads CASSIGDSYSEAFF. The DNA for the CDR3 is TGTGCCAGTAGTATAGGGGACAGCTACTCTGAAGCTTTCTTT. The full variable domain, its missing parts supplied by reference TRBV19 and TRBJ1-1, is DGGITQSPKYLFRKEGQNVTLSCEQNLNHDAMYWYRQDPGQGLRLIYYSQIVNDFQKGDIAEGYSVSREKKESFPLTVTSAQKNPTAFYLCASSIGDSYSEAFFGQGTRLTVV.

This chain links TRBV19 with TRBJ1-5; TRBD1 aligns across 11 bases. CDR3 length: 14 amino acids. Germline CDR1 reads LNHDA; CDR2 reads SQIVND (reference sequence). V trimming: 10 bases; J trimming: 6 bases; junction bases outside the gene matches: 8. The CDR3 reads CATSGTGGSQPQHF. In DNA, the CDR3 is TGTGCCACCTCCGGGACAGGGGGGAGTCAGCCCCAGCATTTT.

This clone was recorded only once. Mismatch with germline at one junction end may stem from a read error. Written as DNA, the CDR3 is TGTGCCAGCAGCTTGGCCAGGCAGAACAATGAGCAGTTCTTC. It specifies CASSLARQNNEQFF. The V call is TRBV5-1, the J call TRBJ2-1; no clear D. Germline V gene lookup returns CDR1 SGHRS and CDR2 YFSETQ. The CDR3 loop spans 14 amino acids.

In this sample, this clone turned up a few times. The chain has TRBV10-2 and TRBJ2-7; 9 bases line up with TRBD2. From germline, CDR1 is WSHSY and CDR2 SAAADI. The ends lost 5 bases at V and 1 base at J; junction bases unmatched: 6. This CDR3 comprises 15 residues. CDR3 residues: CASSLLTSGSYEQYF. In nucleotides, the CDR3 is TGCGCCAGCAGTTTGTTGACTAGCGGTTCCTACGAGCAGTACTTC.

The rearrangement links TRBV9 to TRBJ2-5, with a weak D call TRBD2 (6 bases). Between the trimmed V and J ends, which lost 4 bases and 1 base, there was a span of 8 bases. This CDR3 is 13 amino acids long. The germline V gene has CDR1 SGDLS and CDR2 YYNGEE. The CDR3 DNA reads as TGTGCCAGCAGCCCGGGAGTCCAAGAGACCCAGTACTTC. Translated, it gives CASSPGVQETQYF.

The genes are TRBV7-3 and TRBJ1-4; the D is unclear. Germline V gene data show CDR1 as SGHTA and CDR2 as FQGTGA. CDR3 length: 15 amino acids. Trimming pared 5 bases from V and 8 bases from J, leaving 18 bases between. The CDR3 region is CASSRPRGVGEKLFF. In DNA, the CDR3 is TGTGCCAGCAGCCGACCTCGGGGAGTTGGAGAAAAACTGTTTTTT.

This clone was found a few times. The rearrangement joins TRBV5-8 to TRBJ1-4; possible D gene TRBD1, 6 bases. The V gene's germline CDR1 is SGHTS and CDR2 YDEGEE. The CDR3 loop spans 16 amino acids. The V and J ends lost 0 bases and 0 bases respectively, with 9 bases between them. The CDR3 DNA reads TGTGCCAGCAGCTTGGGGCAGGGGACAACTAATGAAAAACTGTTTTTT. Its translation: CASSLGQGTTNEKLFF.

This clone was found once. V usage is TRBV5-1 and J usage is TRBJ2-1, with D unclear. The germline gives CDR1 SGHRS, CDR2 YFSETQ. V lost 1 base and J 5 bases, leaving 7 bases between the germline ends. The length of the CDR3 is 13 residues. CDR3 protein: CASSLLPDNEQFF. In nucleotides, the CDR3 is TGCGCCAGCAGCTTGCTACCTGACAATGAGCAGTTCTTC.

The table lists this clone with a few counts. The CDR3: CSAGQGDGYEQYF. CDR3 DNA: TGCAGCGCGGGACAGGGGGACGGCTACGAGCAGTACTTC. This chain uses TRBV29-1 with TRBJ2-7; the match to TRBD1 covers 11 bases. Germline assignment: CDR1 SQVTM and CDR2 ANQGSEA. V was pared by 7 bases and J by 3 bases, with 5 bases of the junction left unmatched. The CDR3 runs 13 residues.

As DNA, the CDR3 is TGCGCCAGCAGCTTGGGAGCGGGAGGGACGCAAAACATTCAGTACTTC. This codes for CASSLGAGGTQNIQYF. The chain uses TRBV5-1 and TRBJ2-4; 10 nucleotides line up with TRBD2. CDR3 length: 16 residues. Germline values: CDR1 SGHRS, CDR2 YFSETQ. The J segment lost 5 bases and the V segment lost 0 bases, leaving 5 bases of the junction unmatched.

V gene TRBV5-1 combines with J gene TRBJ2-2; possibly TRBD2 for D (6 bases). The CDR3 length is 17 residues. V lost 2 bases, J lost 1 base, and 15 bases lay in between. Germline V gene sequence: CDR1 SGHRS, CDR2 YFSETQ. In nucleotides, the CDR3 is TGCGCCAGCAGCTTTGGCGGTCTAGCGCGGAACACCGGGGAGCTGTTTTTT. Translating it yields CASSFGGLARNTGELFF.

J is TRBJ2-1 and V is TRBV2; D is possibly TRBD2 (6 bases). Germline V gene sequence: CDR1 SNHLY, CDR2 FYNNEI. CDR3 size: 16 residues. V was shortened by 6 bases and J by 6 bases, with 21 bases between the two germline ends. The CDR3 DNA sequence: TGTGCCAGCAGAGCCACCGTCGGGACTCTGGGCAATGAGCAGTTCTTC. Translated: CASRATVGTLGNEQFF.

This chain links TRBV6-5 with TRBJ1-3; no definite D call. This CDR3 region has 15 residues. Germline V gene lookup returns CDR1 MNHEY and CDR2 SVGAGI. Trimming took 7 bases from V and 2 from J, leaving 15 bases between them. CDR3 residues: CASIGRGVTGNTIYF. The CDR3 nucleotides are TGTGCCAGCATTGGGCGGGGAGTGACTGGAAACACCATATATTTT.